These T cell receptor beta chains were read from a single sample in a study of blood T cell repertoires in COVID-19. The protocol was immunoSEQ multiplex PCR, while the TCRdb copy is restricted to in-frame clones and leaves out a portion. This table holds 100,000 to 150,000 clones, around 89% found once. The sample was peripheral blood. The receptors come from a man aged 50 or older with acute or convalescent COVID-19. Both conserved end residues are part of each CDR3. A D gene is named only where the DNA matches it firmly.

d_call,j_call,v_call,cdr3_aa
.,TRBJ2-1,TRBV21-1,CASRGLASYNEQFF
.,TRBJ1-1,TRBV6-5,CASKLGTNTEAFF
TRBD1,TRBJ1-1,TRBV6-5,CASSSGTGGGIGPFF
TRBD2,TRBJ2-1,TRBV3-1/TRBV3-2,CASSLPAGGRDEQFF
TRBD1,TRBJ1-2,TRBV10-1,CASSEGTGYGYTF
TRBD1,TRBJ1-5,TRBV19,CASSIDRDRGIVGNQPQHF
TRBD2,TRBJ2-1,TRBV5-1,CASSGGLAGGGNEQFF
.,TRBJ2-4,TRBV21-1,CASSKVGAGRERVKNIQYF
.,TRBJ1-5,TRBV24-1,CATSDQNQPQHF
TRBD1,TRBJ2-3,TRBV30,CAWSIGQGGRTDTQYF
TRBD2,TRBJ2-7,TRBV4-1,CASSQESSGTSHEQYF
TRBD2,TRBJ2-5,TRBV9,CASSGTSGRAWETQYF
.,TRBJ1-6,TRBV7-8,CASSLNFGRKNSPLHF
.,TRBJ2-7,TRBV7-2,CASSLARAGGPYEQYF
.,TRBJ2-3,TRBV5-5,CASSLGQITGDTQYF
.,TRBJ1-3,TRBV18,CASSPQRALTGNTIYF
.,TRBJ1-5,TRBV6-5,CASSMRQYSNQPQHF
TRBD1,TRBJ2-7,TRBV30,CAWGQAIYEQYF
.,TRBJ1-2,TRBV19,CASSLGDNEGYTF
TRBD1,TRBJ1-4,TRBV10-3,CAISVDENRGKSEKLFF
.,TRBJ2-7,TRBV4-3,CASSQVPGVYEQYF
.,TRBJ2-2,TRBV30,CAWSGSGLNTGELFF
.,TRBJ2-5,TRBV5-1,CASSMDRETQYF
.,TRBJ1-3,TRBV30,CAADSGNTIYF
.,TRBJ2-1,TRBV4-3,CASSQDLGNEQFF
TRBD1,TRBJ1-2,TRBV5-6,CASRRTGGLIGYTF
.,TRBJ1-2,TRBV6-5,CASSYLAYYGYTF
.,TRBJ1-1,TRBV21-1,CASFLGGGRAEAFF
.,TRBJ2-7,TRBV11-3,CASSSDGGFPMGSYEQYF
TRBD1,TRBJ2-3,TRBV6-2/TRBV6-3,CASRPLAGQGTDTQYF
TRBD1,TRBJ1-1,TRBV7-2,CASSPDRRNTEAFF
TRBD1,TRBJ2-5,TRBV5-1,CASSGTGGRWETQYF
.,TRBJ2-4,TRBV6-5,CASRLTEKNIQYF
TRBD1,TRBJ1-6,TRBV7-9,CASSKGQYNSPLHF
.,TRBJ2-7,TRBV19,CASSIRITGYEQYF
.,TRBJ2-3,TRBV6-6,CASSYSGGGYTDTQYF
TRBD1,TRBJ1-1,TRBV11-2,CASSSPSGGGSTEAFF
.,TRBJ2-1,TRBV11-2,CASRSLGASVYNEQFF
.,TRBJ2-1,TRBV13,CASSLGLRGKNNEQFF
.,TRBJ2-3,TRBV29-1,CSVEGGTDTQYF
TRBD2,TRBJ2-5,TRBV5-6,CASSPASGGPPRETQYF
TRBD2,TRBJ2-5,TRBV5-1,CASSSTSGSFGEETQYF
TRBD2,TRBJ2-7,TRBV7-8,CASSLPARGAGGDYEQYF
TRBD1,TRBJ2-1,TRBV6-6,CASSPGTGGNEQFF
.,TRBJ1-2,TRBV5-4,CASSFTGANYGYTF
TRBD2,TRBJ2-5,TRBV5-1,CASKPGLAEQETQYF
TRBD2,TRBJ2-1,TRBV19,CASNLAVGYNEQFF
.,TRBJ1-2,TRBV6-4,CASSESGEVSGYTF
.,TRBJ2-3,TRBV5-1,CASSLDPGAGDTQYF
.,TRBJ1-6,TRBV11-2,CASSISTVNSPLHF
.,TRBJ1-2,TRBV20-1,CSASQAGNYGYTF
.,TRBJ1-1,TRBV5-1,CASSGNTEAFF
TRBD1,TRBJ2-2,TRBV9,CASSPTGGPVTGELFF
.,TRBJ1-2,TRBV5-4,CASSLGAGQIGYTF